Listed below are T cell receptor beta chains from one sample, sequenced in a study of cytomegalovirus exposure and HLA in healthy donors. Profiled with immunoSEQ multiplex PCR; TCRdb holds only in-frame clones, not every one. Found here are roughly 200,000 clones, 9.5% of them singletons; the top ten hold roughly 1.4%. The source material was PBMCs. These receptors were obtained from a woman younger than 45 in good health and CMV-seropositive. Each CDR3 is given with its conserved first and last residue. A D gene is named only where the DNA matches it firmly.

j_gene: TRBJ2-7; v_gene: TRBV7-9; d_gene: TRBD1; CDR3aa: CASSLLRGYEQYF
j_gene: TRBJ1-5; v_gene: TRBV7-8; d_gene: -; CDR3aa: CASSLAPGEPQHF
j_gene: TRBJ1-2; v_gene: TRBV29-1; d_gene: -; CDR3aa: CSVTGPYGYTF
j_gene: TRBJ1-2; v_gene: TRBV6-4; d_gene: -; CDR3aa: CASSDRTPATGYTF
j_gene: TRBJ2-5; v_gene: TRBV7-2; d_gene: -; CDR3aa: CASSFHGEETQYF
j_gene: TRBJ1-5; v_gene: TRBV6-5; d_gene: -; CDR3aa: CASSKHGEGNQPQHF
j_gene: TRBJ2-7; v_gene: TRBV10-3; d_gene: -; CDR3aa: CAISDGSYEQYF
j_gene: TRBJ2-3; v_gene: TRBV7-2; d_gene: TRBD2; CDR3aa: CASKGGRAGGTDTQYF
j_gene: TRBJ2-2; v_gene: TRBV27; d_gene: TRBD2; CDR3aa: CASSLWVGGVPGELFF
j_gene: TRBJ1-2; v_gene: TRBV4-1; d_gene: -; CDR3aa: CASSLDPTGSYGYTF
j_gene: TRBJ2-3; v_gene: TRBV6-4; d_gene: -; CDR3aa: CASLGAETGLHYTQYF
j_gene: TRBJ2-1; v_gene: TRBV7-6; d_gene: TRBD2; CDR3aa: CASSKIGLASMNEQFF
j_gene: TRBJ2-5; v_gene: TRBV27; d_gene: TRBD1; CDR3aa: CASSPRTGWQETQYF
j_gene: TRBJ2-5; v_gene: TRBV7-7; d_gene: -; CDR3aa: CASSLAAAKETQYF
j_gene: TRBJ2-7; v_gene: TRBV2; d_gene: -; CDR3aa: CASSTGFAPYEQYF
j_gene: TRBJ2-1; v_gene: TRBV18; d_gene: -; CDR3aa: CASSPDRSSYNEQFF
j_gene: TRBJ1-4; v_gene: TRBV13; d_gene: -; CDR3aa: CASSMGGEKLFF
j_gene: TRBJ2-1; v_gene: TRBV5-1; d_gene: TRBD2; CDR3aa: CASSLDLRLAGGLYNEQFF
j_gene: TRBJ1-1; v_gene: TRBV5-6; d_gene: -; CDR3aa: CASRWSGNTEAFF
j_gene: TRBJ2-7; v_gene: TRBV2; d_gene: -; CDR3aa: CASSTQDYEQYF
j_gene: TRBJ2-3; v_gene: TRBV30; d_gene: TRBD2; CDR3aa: CAWRGAGAARGDTQYF
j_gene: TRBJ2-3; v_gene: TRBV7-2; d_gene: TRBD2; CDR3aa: CASSRSGREDTQYF
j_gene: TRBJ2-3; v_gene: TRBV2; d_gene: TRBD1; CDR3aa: CARNRGSGDTQYF
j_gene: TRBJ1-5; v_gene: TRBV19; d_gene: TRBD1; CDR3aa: CASSLRTGRGLFQPQHF
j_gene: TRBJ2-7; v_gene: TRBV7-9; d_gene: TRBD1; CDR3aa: CASSPVQGLASYEQYF
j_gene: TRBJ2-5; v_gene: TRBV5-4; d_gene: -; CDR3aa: CASSFSAGQETQYF
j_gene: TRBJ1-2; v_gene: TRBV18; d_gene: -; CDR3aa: CASSQAGTTLNYGYTF
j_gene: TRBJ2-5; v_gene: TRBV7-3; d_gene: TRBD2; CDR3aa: CASSLTAPTSGRGEETQYF
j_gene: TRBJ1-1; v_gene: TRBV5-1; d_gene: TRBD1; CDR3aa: CASSGRDSGHGTEAFF
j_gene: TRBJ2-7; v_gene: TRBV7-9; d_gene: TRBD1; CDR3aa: CASSLEGQGAYEQYF
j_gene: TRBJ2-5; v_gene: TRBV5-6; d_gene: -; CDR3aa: CASSLAGQGETQYF
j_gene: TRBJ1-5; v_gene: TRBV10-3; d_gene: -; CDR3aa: CAVTSGTNQPQHF
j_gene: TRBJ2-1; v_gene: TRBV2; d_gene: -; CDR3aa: CASFGGGGQERGNEQFF
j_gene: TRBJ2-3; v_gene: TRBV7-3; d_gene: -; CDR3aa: CASSSPHTDTQYF
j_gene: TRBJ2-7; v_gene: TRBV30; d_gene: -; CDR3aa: CAWNPIVSYEQYF
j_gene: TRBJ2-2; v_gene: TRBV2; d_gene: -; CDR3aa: CASRGASNTGELFF
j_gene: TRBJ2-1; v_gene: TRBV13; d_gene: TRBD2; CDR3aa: CASSHLQQLAGINEQFF
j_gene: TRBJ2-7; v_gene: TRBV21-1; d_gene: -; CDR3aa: CASSKSKRLAGGPYGSHEQYF
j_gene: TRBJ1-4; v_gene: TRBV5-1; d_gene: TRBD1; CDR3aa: CASSLVGQGSGGTNEKLFF
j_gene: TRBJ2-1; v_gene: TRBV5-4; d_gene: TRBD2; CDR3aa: CASSFGLAGGYNEQFF